A single sample is the source of the 5 T cell receptor beta chains below, sequenced in a study of PD-1 blockade in classical Hodgkin lymphoma. Sequencing was performed with immunoSEQ multiplex PCR; in TCRdb, only in-frame clones are kept and a portion is missing. The sample records roughly 100,000 clones, around four fifths being singletons. The time point is: cycle 4 day 1 (C4D1), after more than five weeks of nivolumab. Brentuximab vedotin exposure varied, and every patient relapsed after autologous stem cell transplantation. Sequences were derived from peripheral blood mononuclear cells (PBMCs), sampled before the fourth cycle of nivolumab. Every receptor here comes from a human donor with classical Hodgkin lymphoma.

The V gene is TRBV7-9, the J gene TRBJ2-6; perhaps TRBD1 as D (5 bases). V dropped 5 bases and J dropped 9 bases, with 29 bases sitting between them. Germline lookup yields CDR1 SEHNR and CDR2 FQNEAQ (reference sequence). The CDR3 totals 19 residues. CDR3 in DNA: TGTGCCAGCAGCAAGAAGGGCGAGTCACAGGTATGGTGGGTCAACGTCCTGACTTTC. Translating it yields CASSKKGESQVWWVNVLTF.

The chain carries TRBV6-5 and TRBJ2-2, with D possibly being TRBD1 or TRBD2 (5 bases each). The CDR3 runs to 15 residues. The V end was cut by 6 bases, the J end by 2 bases, with 13 bases between. Germline V CDR1 and CDR2: MNHEY, SVGAGI. The CDR3 DNA reads as TGTGCCAGCAGGCCGCCGGGACGAAACACCGGGGAGCTGTTTTTT. Translation: CASRPPGRNTGELFF.

This clone showed up just a few times. The chain uses TRBV11-3 and TRBJ1-1; D is unclear. The CDR3 runs to 13 residues. Trimming pared 5 bases from V and 1 base from J, leaving 8 bases between. Looked up from germline, CDR1 is SGHNT and CDR2 is YENEEA. In nucleotides, the CDR3 is TGTGCCAGCAGCCGACGATGGAACACTGAAGCTTTCTTT. As protein: CASSRRWNTEAFF.

The V and J genes are TRBV6-5 and TRBJ2-1, with 8 bases lining up with TRBD1. Trimming at V came to 6 bases and at J to 6 bases, leaving 4 bases not matched to a gene. In germline, CDR1 is MNHEY, CDR2 SVGAGI. The CDR3 is made up of 13 amino acids. The CDR3 spells CASRPGQANEQFF. In nucleotides, the CDR3 is TGTGCCAGCAGACCGGGACAGGCCAATGAGCAGTTCTTC.

The chain links TRBV5-1 to TRBJ2-5; D unresolved. The V and J ends lost 5 bases and 3 bases respectively, with 11 bases between them. The CDR3 totals 13 residues. The V gene's germline CDR1 is SGHRS and CDR2 YFSETQ. CDR3 in DNA: TGCGCCAGCAGTTTTGGCACAGAAGAGACCCAGTACTTC. It is translated as CASSFGTEETQYF.